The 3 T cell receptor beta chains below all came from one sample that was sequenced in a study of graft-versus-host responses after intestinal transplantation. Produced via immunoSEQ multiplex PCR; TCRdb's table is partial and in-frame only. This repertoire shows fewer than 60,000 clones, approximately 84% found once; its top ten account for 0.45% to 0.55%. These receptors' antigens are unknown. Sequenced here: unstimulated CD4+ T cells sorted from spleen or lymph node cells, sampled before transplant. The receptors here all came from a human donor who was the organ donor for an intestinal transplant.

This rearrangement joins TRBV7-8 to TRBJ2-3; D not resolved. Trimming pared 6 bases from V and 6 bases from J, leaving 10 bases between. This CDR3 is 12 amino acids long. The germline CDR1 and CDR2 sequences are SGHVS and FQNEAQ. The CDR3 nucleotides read TGTGCCAGCAGACCCGCGGCGGATACGCAGTATTTT. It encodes CASRPAADTQYF.

DNA for the CDR3: TGCGCCAGCAGTCACGGAACGACAGAATACGAGCAGTACTTC. It encodes CASSHGTTEYEQYF. This chain joins TRBV5-1 and TRBJ2-7, with TRBD1 as a possible D gene (5 bases). Trimming took 5 bases from V and 4 from J, leaving 16 bases between them. The V gene's germline CDR1 is SGHRS and CDR2 YFSETQ. This CDR3 region has 14 residues.

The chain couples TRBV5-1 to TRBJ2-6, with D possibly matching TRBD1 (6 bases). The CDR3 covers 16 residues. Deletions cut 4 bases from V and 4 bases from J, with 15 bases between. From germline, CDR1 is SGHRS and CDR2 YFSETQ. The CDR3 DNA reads TGCGCCAGCAGCAACATCCAGGGGAGCGGGGCCAACGTCCTGACTTTC. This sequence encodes CASSNIQGSGANVLTF.